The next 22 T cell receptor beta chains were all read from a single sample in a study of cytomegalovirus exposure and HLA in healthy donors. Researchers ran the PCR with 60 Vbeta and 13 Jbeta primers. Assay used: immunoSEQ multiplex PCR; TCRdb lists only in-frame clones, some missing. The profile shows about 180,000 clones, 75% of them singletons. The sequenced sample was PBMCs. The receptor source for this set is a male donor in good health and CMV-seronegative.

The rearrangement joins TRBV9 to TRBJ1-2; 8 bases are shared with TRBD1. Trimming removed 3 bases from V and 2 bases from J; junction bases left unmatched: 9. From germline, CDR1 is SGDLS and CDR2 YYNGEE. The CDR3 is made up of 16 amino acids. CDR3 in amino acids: CASSAATGVGNYGYTF. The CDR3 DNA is TGTGCCAGCAGCGCCGCGACAGGGGTAGGGAACTATGGCTACACCTTC. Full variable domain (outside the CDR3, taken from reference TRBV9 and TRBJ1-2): DSGVTQTPKHLITATGQRVTLRCSPRSGDLSVYWYQQSLDQGLQFLIQYYNGEERAKGNILERFSAQQFPDLHSELNLSSLELGDSALYFCASSAATGVGNYGYTFGSGTRLTVV.

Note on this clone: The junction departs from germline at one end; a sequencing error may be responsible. CDR3 sequence (DNA): TGCCGGTCTGAGGGTTGTCAGCCCCAGCATTTT. The encoded protein is CRSEGCQPQHF. The chain carries TRBV6-5 and TRBJ1-5; D is undetermined. CDR3 length: 11 residues. Germline V gene data show CDR1 as MNHEY and CDR2 as SVGAGI.

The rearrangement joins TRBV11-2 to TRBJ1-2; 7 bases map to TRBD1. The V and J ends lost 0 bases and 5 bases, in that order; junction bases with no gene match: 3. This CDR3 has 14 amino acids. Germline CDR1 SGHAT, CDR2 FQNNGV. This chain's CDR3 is CASSLDTGEYGYTF. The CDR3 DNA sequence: TGTGCCAGCAGCTTAGACACAGGGGAGTATGGCTACACCTTC.

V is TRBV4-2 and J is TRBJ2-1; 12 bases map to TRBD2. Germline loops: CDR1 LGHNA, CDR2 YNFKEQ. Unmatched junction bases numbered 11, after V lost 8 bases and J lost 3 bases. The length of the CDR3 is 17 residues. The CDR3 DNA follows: TGTGCCAGCGCAGGACTAGCGGGACCCTCGAGCTACAATGAGCAGTTCTTC. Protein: CASAGLAGPSSYNEQFF.

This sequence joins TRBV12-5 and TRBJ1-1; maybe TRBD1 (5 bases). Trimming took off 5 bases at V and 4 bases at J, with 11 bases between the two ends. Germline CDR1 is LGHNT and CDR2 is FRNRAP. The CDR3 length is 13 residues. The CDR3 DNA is TGTGCTAGTGGTCTCTGGGGGGGCACTGAAGCTTTCTTT. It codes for CASGLWGGTEAFF.

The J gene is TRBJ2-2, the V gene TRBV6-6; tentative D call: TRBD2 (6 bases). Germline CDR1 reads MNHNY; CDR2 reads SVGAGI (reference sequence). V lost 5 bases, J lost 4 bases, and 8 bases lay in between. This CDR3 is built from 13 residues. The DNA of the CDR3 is TGTGCCAGCAGTCGCGGGGCCACCGGGGAGCTGTTTTTT. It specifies CASSRGATGELFF.

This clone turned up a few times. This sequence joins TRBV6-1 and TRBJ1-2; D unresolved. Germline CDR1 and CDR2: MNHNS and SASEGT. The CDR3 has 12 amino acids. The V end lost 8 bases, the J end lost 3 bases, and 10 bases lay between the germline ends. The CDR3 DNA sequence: TGTGCCAGCCACCAGGCCGACTATGGCTACACCTTC. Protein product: CASHQADYGYTF.

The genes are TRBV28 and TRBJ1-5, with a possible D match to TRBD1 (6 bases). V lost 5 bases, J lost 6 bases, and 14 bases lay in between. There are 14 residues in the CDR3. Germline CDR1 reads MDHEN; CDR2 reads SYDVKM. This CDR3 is CASSATGLAQPQHF. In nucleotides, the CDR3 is TGTGCCAGCAGTGCTACAGGGCTGGCTCAGCCCCAGCATTTT.

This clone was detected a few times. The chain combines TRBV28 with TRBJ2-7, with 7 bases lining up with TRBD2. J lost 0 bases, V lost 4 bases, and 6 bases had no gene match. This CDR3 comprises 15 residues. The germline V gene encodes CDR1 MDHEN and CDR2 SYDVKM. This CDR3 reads CASSSSGVSSYEQYF. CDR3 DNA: TGTGCCAGCAGTTCGAGCGGGGTTAGCTCCTACGAGCAGTACTTC. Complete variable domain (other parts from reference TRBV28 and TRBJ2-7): DVKVTQSSRYLVKRTGEKVFLECVQDMDHENMFWYRQDPGLGLRLIYFSYDVKMKEKGDIPEGYSVSREKKERFSLILESASTNQTSMYLCASSSSGVSSYEQYFGPGTRLTVT.

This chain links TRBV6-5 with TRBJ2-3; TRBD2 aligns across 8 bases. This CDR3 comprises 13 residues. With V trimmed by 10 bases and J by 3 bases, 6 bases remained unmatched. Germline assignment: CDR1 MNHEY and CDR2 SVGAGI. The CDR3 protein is CATREGVTDTQYF. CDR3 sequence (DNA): TGTGCCACCCGGGAGGGAGTTACAGATACGCAGTATTTT.

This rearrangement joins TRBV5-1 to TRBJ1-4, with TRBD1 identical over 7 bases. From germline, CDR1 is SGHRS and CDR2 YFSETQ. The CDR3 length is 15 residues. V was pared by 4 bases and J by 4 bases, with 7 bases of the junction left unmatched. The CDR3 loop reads CASSLTGVYNEKLFF. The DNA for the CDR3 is TGCGCCAGCAGCCTCACAGGGGTTTATAATGAAAAACTGTTTTTT.

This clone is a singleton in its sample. CDR3 region: CSVSGGGDYGYTF. The CDR3 DNA sequence: TGCAGCGTTTCTGGCGGAGGAGACTATGGCTACACCTTC. This chain uses TRBV29-1 with TRBJ1-2; D is undetermined. This CDR3 is 13 amino acids long. Trimming cost V 5 bases and J 3 bases, with 13 bases left between them. Looked up from germline, CDR1 is SQVTM and CDR2 is ANQGSEA.

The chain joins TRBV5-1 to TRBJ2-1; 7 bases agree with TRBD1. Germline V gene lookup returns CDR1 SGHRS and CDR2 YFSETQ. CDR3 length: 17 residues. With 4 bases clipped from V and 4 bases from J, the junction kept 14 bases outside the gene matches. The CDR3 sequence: CASSTRQGSSLYNEQFF. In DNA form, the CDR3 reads TGCGCCAGCAGCACCAGACAGGGATCATCATTATACAATGAGCAGTTCTTC.

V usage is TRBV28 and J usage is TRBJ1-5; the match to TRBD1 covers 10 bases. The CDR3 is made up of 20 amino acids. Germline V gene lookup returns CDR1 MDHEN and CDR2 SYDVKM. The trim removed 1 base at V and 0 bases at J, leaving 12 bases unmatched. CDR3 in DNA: TGTGCCAGCAGTTTATCACCTGGACAGGGGGGGAGGTATAGCAATCAGCCCCAGCATTTT. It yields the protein CASSLSPGQGGRYSNQPQHF.

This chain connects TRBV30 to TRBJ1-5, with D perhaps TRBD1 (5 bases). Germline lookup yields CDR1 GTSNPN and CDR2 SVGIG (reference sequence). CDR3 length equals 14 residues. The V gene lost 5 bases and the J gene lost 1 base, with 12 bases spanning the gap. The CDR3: CAWSRGGSNQPQHF. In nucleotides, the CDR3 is TGTGCCTGGTCCCGGGGGGGGAGCAATCAGCCCCAGCATTTT.

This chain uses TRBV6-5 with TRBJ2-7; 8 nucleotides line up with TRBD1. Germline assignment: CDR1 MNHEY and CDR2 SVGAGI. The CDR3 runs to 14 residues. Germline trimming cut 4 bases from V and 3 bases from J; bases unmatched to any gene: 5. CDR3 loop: CASSLPDRVYEQYF. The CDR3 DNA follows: TGTGCCAGCAGTTTACCGGACAGGGTCTACGAGCAGTACTTC.

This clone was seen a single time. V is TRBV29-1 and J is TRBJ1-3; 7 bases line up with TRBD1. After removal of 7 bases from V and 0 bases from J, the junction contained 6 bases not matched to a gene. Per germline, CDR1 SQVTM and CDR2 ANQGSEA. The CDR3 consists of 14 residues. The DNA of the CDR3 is TGCAGCGCCGTACAGGGGATCTCTGGAAACACCATATATTTT. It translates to CSAVQGISGNTIYF.

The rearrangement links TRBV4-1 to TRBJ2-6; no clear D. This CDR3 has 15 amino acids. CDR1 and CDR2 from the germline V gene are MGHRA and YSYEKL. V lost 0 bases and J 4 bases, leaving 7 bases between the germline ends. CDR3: CASSQDSPGANVLTF. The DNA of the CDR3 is TGCGCCAGCAGCCAAGACTCCCCCGGGGCCAACGTCCTGACTTTC.

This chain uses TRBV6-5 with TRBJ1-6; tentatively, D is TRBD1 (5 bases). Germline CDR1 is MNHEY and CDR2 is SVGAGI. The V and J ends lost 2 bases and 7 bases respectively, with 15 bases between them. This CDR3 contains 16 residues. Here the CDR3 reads CASSYTVLGGNSPLHF. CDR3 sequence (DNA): TGTGCCAGCAGTTACACGGTACTGGGGGGGAATTCACCCCTCCACTTT.

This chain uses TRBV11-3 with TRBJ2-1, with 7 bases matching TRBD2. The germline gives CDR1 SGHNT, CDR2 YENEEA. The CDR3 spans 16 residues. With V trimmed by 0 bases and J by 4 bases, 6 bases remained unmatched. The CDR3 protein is CASSLDTSAGYNEQFF. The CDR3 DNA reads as TGTGCCAGCAGCTTAGATACTAGCGCGGGTTACAATGAGCAGTTCTTC. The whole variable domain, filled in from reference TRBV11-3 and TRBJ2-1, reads EAGVVQSPRYKIIEKKQPVAFWCNPISGHNTLYWYLQNLGQGPELLIRYENEEAVDDSQLPKDRFSAERLKGVDSTLKIQPAELGDSAVYLCASSLDTSAGYNEQFFGPGTRLTVL.

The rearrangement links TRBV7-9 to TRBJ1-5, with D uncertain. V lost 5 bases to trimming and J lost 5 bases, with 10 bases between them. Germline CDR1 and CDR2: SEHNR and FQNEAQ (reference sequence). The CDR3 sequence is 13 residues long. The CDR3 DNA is TGTGCCAGCAGCGCACAGCCGGATCAGCCCCAGCATTTT. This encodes CASSAQPDQPQHF.

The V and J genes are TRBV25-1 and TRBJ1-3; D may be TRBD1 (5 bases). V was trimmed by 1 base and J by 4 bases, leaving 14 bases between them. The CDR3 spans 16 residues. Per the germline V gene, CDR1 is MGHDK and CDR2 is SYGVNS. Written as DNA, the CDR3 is TGTGCCAGCAGTGAATTTGGGGGGTTGGCGGGAAACACCATATATTTT. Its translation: CASSEFGGLAGNTIYF.